Listed here are 15 T cell receptor beta chains from one sample, sequenced in a study of T cells after yellow fever vaccination (dated by TCRdb to between 2018 and 2020). The library was made by 5' RACE. The reads were generated on an Illumina NovaSeq 6000. The public reads were reanalyzed by TCRdb: fastp trimming at Q25, MiXCR alignment, in-frame beta chains only. Every entry covers one CDR3 protein and lists the most common genes and DNA from its rows. This sample has more than 300,000 distinct CDR3 sequences in its table, and about 10% of those were observed once. Of the sample, 3% to 3.5% falls within the top ten clones. Read against the paper, the sample's treatment or condition label means: live attenuated yellow fever vaccine strain. The sequencing here drew on CD4+ T cells sorted from PBMCs, taken 45 days after the yellow fever booster vaccination. The receptors come from a man between 18 and 35 years old who received the YFV17D yellow fever vaccine.

This sequence joins TRBV29-1 and TRBJ2-1, with 10 bases that match TRBD1. The CDR3 runs 12 residues. Germline CDR1 is SQVTM and CDR2 is ANQGSEA. The V and J ends lost 6 bases and 7 bases, in that order; junction bases with no gene match: 3. In DNA form, the CDR3 reads TGCAGCGTGGGGGGACAGGGGAATGAGCAGTTCTTC. It translates to CSVGGQGNEQFF.

The sample holds a few counts of this clonotype. The chain employs TRBV7-2 and TRBJ1-4, with 7 nucleotides matching TRBD1. V lost 5 bases to trimming and J lost 5 bases; unmatched junction nucleotides: 8. The germline CDR1 and CDR2 sequences are SGHTA and FQGNSA. The CDR3 covers 15 residues. The CDR3 DNA reads TGTGCCAGCAGCCTCGGACAGGCGCCGAATGAAAAACTGTTTTTT. Translation: CASSLGQAPNEKLFF. The full variable domain, its missing parts supplied by reference TRBV7-2 and TRBJ1-4, is GAGVSQSPSNKVTEKGKDVELRCDPISGHTALYWYRQSLGQGLEFLIYFQGNSAPDKSGLPSDRFSAERTGGSVSTLTIQRTQQEDSAVYLCASSLGQAPNEKLFFGSGTQLSVL.

This clonotype was recorded a few times. The V call is TRBV4-1, the J call TRBJ2-3, with a tentative D call TRBD2 (6 bases). The CDR3 has 12 residues. V shed 4 bases and J shed 9 bases, with 11 bases lying between them. Germline values: CDR1 MGHRA, CDR2 YSYEKL. CDR3 sequence: CASSPDGGTQYF. The CDR3 DNA follows: TGCGCCAGCAGCCCGGACGGAGGGACGCAGTATTTT.

This clonotype occurred many times. The chain is built from TRBV5-1 and TRBJ2-3, with 7 nucleotides matching TRBD1. Trimming at V came to 0 bases and at J to 3 bases, leaving 4 bases not matched to a gene. CDR3 length: 15 amino acids. The germline gives CDR1 SGHRS, CDR2 YFSETQ. The CDR3 coding sequence is TGCGCCAGCAGCTTGGAGGGGGCCTCAACAGATACGCAGTATTTT. Translating it yields CASSLEGASTDTQYF.

In its sample, this clonotype was seen many times. V is TRBV5-1 and J is TRBJ2-1; 9 bases align to TRBD1. Trimming took 1 base from V and 5 from J; bases not matched to a gene: 7. The CDR3 runs to 16 residues. Looked up from germline, CDR1 is SGHRS and CDR2 is YFSETQ. The DNA of the CDR3 is TGCGCCAGCAGCTTGAGTGGGGGACAGGGACACAATGAGCAGTTCTTC. Its protein product is CASSLSGGQGHNEQFF.

This clonotype was observed at least ten times. V gene TRBV15 combines with J gene TRBJ2-2, with D hard to call. CDR3 length equals 15 residues. V gave up 1 base and J gave up 1 base, with 7 bases separating them. CDR1 and CDR2 from the germline V gene are LNHNV and YYDKDF (reference sequence). CDR3 region: CATSRGGGNTGELFF. CDR3 in DNA: TGTGCCACCAGCAGAGGAGGCGGGAACACCGGGGAGCTGTTTTTT.

This clonotype was observed a few times. The chain uses TRBV7-2 and TRBJ2-3; D possibly corresponds to TRBD2 (7 bases). The germline gives CDR1 SGHTA, CDR2 FQGNSA. V was clipped by 2 bases and J by 5 bases, with 14 bases between them. This CDR3 is 15 amino acids long. CDR3 region: CASSLRGGEGDTQYF. The CDR3 coding sequence is TGTGCCAGCAGCTTAAGGGGGGGGGAAGGAGATACGCAGTATTTT. The full variable domain, completed using reference TRBV7-2 and TRBJ2-3, is GAGVSQSPSNKVTEKGKDVELRCDPISGHTALYWYRQSLGQGLEFLIYFQGNSAPDKSGLPSDRFSAERTGGSVSTLTIQRTQQEDSAVYLCASSLRGGEGDTQYFGPGTRLTVL.

This sequence joins TRBV5-1 and TRBJ2-5; 10 nucleotides line up with TRBD2. Germline CDR1 and CDR2: SGHRS and YFSETQ. The trim removed 3 bases at V and 5 bases at J, leaving 7 bases unmatched. The CDR3 sequence is 15 residues long. CDR3: CASSSVAGGRETQYF. The CDR3 DNA sequence: TGCGCCAGCAGCTCGGTAGCGGGGGGCCGGGAGACCCAGTACTTC.

The chain carries TRBV5-1 and TRBJ1-5; perhaps TRBD1 as D (5 bases). This CDR3 has 14 amino acids. Trimming took off 4 bases at V and 7 bases at J, with 15 bases between the two ends. Germline V CDR1 and CDR2: SGHRS, YFSETQ. The CDR3 sequence is CASSPVGADQPQHF. The CDR3 DNA reads as TGCGCCAGCAGCCCGGTCGGGGCTGACCAGCCCCAGCATTTT.

This clonotype was detected a few times. The CDR3 sequence is CAISEFTSGGLEQFF. CDR3 coding DNA: TGTGCCATCAGTGAGTTTACTAGCGGGGGCCTCGAGCAGTTCTTC. The V gene is TRBV10-3, the J gene TRBJ2-1, with TRBD2 matching 11 bases. The CDR3 loop spans 15 amino acids. Germline-derived CDR1 and CDR2 are ENHRY and SYGVKD. J lost 10 bases, V lost 1 base, and 6 bases had no gene match.

There are many counts of this clonotype. This rearrangement joins TRBV7-3 to TRBJ2-7; D is ambiguous. V was trimmed by 6 bases and J by 3 bases, leaving 12 bases between them. The germline gives CDR1 SGHTA, CDR2 FQGTGA. The CDR3 covers 13 residues. The CDR3 loop reads CASSSSGGYEQYF. The CDR3 region has the DNA TGTGCCAGCAGTTCATCGGGCGGCTACGAGCAGTACTTC.

In this sample, this clonotype turned up a few times. CDR3 amino acids: CASSVAAIPQETQYF. The CDR3 region has the DNA TGTGCCAGCAGCGTAGCCGCCATCCCCCAAGAGACCCAGTACTTC. V is TRBV9 and J is TRBJ2-5; D is unclear. This CDR3 has 15 amino acids. Deletions cut 0 bases from V and 1 base from J, with 10 bases between. Per the germline V gene, CDR1 is SGDLS and CDR2 is YYNGEE.

V gene TRBV29-1 combines with J gene TRBJ2-7, with 8 nucleotides matching TRBD1. Germline V gene data show CDR1 as SQVTM and CDR2 as ANQGSEA. V lost 7 bases, J lost 1 base, and 9 bases stayed unmatched. The CDR3 length is 14 residues. The CDR3 nucleotides are TGCAGCGCAGCAGACAGGGGCCTATCCTACGAGCAGTACTTC. Its protein product is CSAADRGLSYEQYF.

The gene calls are TRBV14 and TRBJ2-3; D not certain. The CDR3 contains 14 residues. The germline CDR1 and CDR2 sequences are SGHDN and FVKESK. Trimming shortened V by 5 bases and J by 2 bases, and 11 bases separated the two germline ends. CDR3 region: CASSGLQSTDTQYF. CDR3 nucleotide sequence: TGTGCCAGCAGCGGGCTTCAATCCACAGATACGCAGTATTTT. The whole variable domain, filled in from reference TRBV14 and TRBJ2-3, reads EAGVTQFPSHSVIEKGQTVTLRCDPISGHDNLYWYRRVMGKEIKFLLHFVKESKQDESGMPNNRFLAERTGGTYSTLKVQPAELEDSGVYFCASSGLQSTDTQYFGPGTRLTVL.

The chain uses TRBV5-5 and TRBJ1-3; D is unresolved. Germline loops: CDR1 SGHKS, CDR2 YYEKEE (reference sequence). The CDR3 is made up of 13 amino acids. Trimming stripped 5 bases from V and 0 bases from J, with 6 bases between. DNA of the CDR3: TGTGCCAGCAGGCCCCCCTCTGGAAACACCATATATTTT. It specifies CASRPPSGNTIYF.